This T cell receptor beta chain was captured by sequencing in a study of blood T cell repertoires in COVID-19. Looking at the study overall: The samples span acute and convalescent COVID-19 from the United States, Italy and Spain. Sources were T cells, B-cell-depleted T cells, or PBMCs; the material itself was cDNA or gDNA.

Per the study methods: Estimated nucleated cell counts came from reference gene primer amplification. Using immunoSEQ multiplex PCR, the repertoire was profiled, and TCRdb retains in-frame clones only, with some absent. That table supplies the V and J calls and clone size; D and trimming were determined from the DNA. There are over 100,000 clones in the sample; roughly 83% occur only once, and roughly 0.83% lies in the top ten. The CDR3 is made up of 17 amino acids. Germline V CDR1 and CDR2: SGHRS, YFSETQ. Trimming cost V 0 bases and J 2 bases, with 17 bases left between them. The sequence was collected from a woman in her 70s with acute or convalescent COVID-19. The V gene is TRBV5-1, the J gene TRBJ1-1, with D tentatively TRBD1 (5 bases). The sample consisted of peripheral blood. Here the CDR3 DNA reads TGCGCCAGCAGCTTGGAGGCAAGACAGCGAAGTAACACTGAAGCTTTCTTT. It translates to CASSLEARQRSNTEAFF.